This T cell receptor beta chain was retrieved from a study of blood T cell repertoires in COVID-19. Background on the study: Sources were T cells, B-cell-depleted T cells, or PBMCs; the material itself was cDNA or gDNA.

Methods used by the authors: Using reference gene primer amplification, nucleated cell counts were estimated. The repertoire was sequenced with immunoSEQ multiplex PCR; TCRdb's copy has only in-frame clones and lacks some. V, J and clone size were drawn from that table, and D and trimming were deduced from the DNA. This repertoire shows about 59,000 clones, under 85% found once; its top ten account for 3.5% to 4%. Germline CDR1 is LNHDA and CDR2 is SQIVND (reference sequence). The CDR3 has 13 residues. Trimming stripped 6 bases from V and 3 bases from J, with 9 bases between. The source is a woman of 80 years or more with acute or convalescent COVID-19. The specimen sequenced was peripheral blood. V gene TRBV19 combines with J gene TRBJ1-3; D call uncertain. CDR3 in amino acids: CASRKYYGNTIYF. Written as DNA, the CDR3 is TGTGCCAGTAGGAAGTACTATGGAAACACCATATATTTT. Combining the CDR3 with reference TRBV19 and TRBJ1-3 gives the whole variable domain DGGITQSPKYLFRKEGQNVTLSCEQNLNHDAMYWYRQDPGQGLRLIYYSQIVNDFQKGDIAEGYSVSREKKESFPLTVTSAQKNPTAFYLCASRKYYGNTIYFGEGSWLTVV.